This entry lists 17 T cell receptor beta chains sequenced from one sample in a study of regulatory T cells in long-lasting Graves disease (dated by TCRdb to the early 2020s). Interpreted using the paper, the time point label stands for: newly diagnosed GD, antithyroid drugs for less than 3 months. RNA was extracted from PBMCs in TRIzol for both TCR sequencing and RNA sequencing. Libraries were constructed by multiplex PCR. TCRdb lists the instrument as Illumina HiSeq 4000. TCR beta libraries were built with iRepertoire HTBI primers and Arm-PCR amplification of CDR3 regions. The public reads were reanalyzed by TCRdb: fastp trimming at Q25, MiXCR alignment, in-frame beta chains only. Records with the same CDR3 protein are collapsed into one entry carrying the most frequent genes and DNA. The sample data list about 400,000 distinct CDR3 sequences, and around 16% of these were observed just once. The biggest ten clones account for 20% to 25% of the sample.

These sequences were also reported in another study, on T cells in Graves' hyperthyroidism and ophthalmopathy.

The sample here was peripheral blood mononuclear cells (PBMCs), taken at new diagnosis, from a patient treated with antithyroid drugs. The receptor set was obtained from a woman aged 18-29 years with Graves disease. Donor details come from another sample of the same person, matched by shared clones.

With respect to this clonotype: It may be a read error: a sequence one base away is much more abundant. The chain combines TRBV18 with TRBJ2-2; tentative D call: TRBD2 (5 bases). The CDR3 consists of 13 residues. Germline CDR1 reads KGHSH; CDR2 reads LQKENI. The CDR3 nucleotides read TGTGCCAGCTCACGGCTGAACACCGGGGAGCGGTTTTTT. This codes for CASSRLNTGERFF.

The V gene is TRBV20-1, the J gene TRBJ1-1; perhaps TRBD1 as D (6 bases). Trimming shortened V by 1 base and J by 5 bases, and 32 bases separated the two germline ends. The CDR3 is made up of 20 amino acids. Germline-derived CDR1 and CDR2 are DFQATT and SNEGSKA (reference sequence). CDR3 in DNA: TGCAGTGCTAGAGGCCCTGGGGGGGGCAGGACAATAAAAAGGGATACTGAAGCTTTCTTT. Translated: CSARGPGGGRTIKRDTEAFF.

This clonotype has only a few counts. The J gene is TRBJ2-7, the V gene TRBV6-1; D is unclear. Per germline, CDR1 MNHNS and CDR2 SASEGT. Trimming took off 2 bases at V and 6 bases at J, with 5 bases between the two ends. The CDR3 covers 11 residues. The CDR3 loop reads CASSEPFEQYF. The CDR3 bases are TGTGCCAGCAGTGAACCTTTCGAGCAGTACTTC.

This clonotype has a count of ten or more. The CDR3, as DNA: TGTGCCAGCACCATGGAGGGAGAGACCCAGTACTTC. Amino acid sequence: CASTMEGETQYF. The rearrangement uses TRBV12-3 or TRBV12-4 and TRBJ2-5, with D possibly matching TRBD2 (6 bases). Trimming shortened V by 7 bases and J by 4 bases, and 10 bases separated the two germline ends. The CDR3 is 12 amino acids.

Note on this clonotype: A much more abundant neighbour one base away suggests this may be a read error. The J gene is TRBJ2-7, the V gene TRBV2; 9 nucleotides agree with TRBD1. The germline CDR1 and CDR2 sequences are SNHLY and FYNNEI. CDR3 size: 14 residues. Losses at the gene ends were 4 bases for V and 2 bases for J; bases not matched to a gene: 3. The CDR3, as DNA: TGTGCCAGCAGTGTGAGACAGGGGGCCTACGAGCAGTACTTC. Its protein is CASSVRQGAYEQYF.

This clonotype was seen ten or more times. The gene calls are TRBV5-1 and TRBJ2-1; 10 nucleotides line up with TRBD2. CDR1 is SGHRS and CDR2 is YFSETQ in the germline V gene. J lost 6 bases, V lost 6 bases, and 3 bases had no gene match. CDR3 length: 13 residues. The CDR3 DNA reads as TGCGCCAGCACTAGCGGGGGTCCCAATGAGCAGTTCTTC. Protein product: CASTSGGPNEQFF.

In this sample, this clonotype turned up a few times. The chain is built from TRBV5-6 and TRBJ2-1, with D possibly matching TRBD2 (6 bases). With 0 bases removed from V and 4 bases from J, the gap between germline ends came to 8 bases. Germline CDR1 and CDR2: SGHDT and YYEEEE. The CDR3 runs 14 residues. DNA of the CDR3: TGTGCCAGCAGCTTGGGTAGCGGATACAATGAGCAGTTCTTC. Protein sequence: CASSLGSGYNEQFF. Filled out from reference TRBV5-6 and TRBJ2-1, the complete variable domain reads DAGVTQSPTHLIKTRGQQVTLRCSPKSGHDTVSWYQQALGQGPQFIFQYYEEEERQRGNFPDRFSGHQFPNYSSELNVNALLLGDSALYLCASSLGSGYNEQFFGPGTRLTVL.

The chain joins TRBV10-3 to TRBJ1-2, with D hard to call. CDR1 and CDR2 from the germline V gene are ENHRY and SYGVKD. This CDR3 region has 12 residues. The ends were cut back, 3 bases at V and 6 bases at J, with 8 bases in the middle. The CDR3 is CAISDGLDGYTF. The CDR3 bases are TGTGCCATCAGTGACGGGTTGGATGGCTACACCTTC.

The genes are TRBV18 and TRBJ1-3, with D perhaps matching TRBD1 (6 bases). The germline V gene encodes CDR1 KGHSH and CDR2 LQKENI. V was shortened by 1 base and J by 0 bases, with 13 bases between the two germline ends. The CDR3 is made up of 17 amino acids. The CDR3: CASSPLQGTSSGNTIYF. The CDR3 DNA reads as TGTGCCAGCTCACCACTCCAGGGGACGAGCTCTGGAAACACCATATATTTT. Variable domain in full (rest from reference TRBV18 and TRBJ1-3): NAGVMQNPRHLVRRRGQEARLRCSPMKGHSHVYWYRQLPEEGLKFMVYLQKENIIDESGMPKERFSAEFPKEGPSILRIQQVVRGDSAAYFCASSPLQGTSSGNTIYFGEGSWLTVV.

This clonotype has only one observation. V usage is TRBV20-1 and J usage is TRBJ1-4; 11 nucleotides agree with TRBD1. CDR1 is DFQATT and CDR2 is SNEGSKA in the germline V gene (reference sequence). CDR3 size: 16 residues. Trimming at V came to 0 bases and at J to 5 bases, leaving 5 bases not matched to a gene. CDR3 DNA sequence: TGCAGTGCTAGAGAAGGACAGGGGGCGATCAATGAAAAACTGTTTTTT. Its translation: CSAREGQGAINEKLFF.

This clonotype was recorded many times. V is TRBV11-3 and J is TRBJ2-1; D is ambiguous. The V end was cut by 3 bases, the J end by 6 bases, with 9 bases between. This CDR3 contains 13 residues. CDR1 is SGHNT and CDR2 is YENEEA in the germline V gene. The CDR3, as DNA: TGTGCCAGCAGCTTTGCGTCTTTCAATGAGCAGTTCTTC. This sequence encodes CASSFASFNEQFF.

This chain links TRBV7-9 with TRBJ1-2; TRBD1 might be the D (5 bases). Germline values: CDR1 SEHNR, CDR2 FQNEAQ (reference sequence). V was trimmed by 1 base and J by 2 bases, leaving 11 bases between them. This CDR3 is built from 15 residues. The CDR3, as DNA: TGTGCCAGCAGCTTAGAGGGACGGCTAAACTATGGCTACACCTTC. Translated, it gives CASSLEGRLNYGYTF.

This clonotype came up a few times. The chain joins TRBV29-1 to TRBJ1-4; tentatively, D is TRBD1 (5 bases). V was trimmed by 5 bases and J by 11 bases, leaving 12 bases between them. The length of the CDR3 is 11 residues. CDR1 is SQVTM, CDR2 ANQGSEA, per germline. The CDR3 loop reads CSVRLGPKLFF. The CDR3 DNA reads TGCAGCGTTCGACTGGGGCCTAAACTGTTTTTT.

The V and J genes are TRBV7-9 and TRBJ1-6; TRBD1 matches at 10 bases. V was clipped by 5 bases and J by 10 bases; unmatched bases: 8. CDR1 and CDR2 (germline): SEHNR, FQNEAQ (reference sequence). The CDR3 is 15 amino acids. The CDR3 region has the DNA TGTGCCAGCAGCCCGGGACAGGGGATAAGATCACCCCTCCACTTT. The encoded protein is CASSPGQGIRSPLHF.

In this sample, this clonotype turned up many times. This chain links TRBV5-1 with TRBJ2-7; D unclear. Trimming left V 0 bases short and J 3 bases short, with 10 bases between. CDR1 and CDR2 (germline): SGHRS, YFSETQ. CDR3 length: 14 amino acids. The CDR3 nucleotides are TGCGCCAGCAGCTTGGTGGGTCGCGGCTACGAGCAGTACTTC. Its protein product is CASSLVGRGYEQYF.

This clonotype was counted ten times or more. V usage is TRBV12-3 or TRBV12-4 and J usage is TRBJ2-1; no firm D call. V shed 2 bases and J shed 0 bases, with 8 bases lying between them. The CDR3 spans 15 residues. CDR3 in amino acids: CASSLPDPSYNEQFF. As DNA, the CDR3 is TGTGCCAGCAGTTTACCCGATCCCTCCTACAATGAGCAGTTCTTC.

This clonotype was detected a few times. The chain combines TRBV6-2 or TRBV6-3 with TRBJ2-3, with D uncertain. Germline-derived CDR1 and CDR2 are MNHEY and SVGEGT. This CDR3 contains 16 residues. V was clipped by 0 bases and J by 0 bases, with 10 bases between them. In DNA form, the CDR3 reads TGTGCCAGCAGTTACTCGGCTAGATCTAGCACAGATACGCAGTATTTT. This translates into CASSYSARSSTDTQYF.